The subject of this entry is one TCR beta chain. Its cognate antigen is unknown. The source of the sample is a study of shared clonotypes between healthy human individuals. Study-wide context: Per donor, CD8 memory used one plate, CD8 naive used two, CD4 memory used three and CD4 naive used three. Overall study findings and caveats: Some naive CD4 clonotypes, roughly 4.7%, turned up in common across four donors. Among donors, clonotype sharing was expected to be affected by sequencing depth.

Replicate PCRs run on sorted subsets employed roughly 180 ng DNA, 30,000 to 35,000 T cell genomes. TCRdb's copy holds only in-frame clones and misses some; the assay was immunoSEQ multiplex PCR. The table shows about 2.2 million clones, with 93% occurring only once. The CDR3 spans 9 residues. The germline gives CDR1 MNHNS, CDR2 SASEGT. The naive CD8 fraction comprised CD45RO-negative cells positively selected for CCR7 and excluded terminally differentiated effector memory CD45RA+ cells. Material for sequencing was naive CD8+ T cells from PBMCs. The TCR originated in a young man in good health. Some clones in this sample may be carry-over from other donors' samples. V and J are TRBV6-1 and TRBJ2-5; D remains ambiguous. Gene TRBJ2-7 matches the end of the DNA better, so the J call may be wrong. The CDR3 DNA reads as TGTGCCAGCAGTCACGAGCAGTACTTC. Amino acids: CASSHEQYF.